These 28 T cell receptor beta chains were sequenced from one sample in a study of OX40 agonist ivuxolimab in advanced cancers. Generated by immunoSEQ multiplex PCR, the TCRdb table keeps only in-frame clones and is missing some. Of 92,000 or so clones listed, more than 80% are singletons. The source was CD4+ or CD8+ T cells sorted from blood, collected in a trial of the OX40 agonist ivuxolimab. These receptors were obtained from an adult with an advanced solid tumor such as melanoma, head and neck, liver or kidney cancer.

The J gene is TRBJ1-3, the V gene TRBV5-6, with TRBD1 identical over 12 bases. Germline CDR1 is SGHDT and CDR2 is YYEEEE. The CDR3 extends over 17 amino acids. Trimming at V came to 5 bases and at J to 7 bases, leaving 13 bases not matched to a gene. The CDR3 region has the DNA TGTGCCAGCAGTCAGATCGACAGGGGACAGGGGGCTAACACCATATATTTT. Amino acid sequence: CASSQIDRGQGANTIYF. The full variable domain, in which reference TRBV5-6 and TRBJ1-3 provide the parts outside the CDR3, is DAGVTQSPTHLIKTRGQQVTLRCSPKSGHDTVSWYQQALGQGPQFIFQYYEEEERQRGNFPDRFSGHQFPNYSSELNVNALLLGDSALYLCASSQIDRGQGANTIYFGEGSWLTVV.

This clone was observed a single time. The gene calls are TRBV5-4 and TRBJ2-3, with D perhaps TRBD2 (5 bases). V dropped 2 bases and J dropped 2 bases, with 21 bases sitting between them. The CDR3 is made up of 18 amino acids. The germline V gene encodes CDR1 SGHNT and CDR2 YYREEE (reference sequence). CDR3 nucleotides: TGTGCCAGCAGCTTTTTTTTGACTACCAACAATCACACAGATACGCAGTATTTT. Its translation is CASSFFLTTNNHTDTQYF. Full variable domain (rest looked up from reference TRBV5-4 and TRBJ2-3): ETGVTQSPTHLIKTRGQQVTLRCSSQSGHNTVSWYQQALGQGPQFIFQYYREEENGRGNFPPRFSGLQFPNYSSELNVNALELDDSALYLCASSFFLTTNNHTDTQYFGPGTRLTVL.

This clone has just one count. The V and J genes are TRBV6-5 and TRBJ2-7, with D maybe TRBD1 (5 bases). Trimming removed 4 bases at V and 2 bases at J, with 9 bases between. This CDR3 has 13 residues. The germline V gene has CDR1 MNHEY and CDR2 SVGAGI. Here the CDR3 DNA reads TGTGCCAGCAGTTTAGGGGTTGCCTACGAGCAGTACTTC. It translates to CASSLGVAYEQYF.

This chain connects TRBV2 to TRBJ2-2; TRBD1 might be the D (5 bases). CDR3 length equals 14 residues. V was clipped by 6 bases and J by 7 bases, with 15 bases between them. Germline CDR1 SNHLY, CDR2 FYNNEI. CDR3 sequence reads: CASSETRVGGELFF. The DNA of the CDR3 is TGTGCCAGCAGCGAAACCAGGGTGGGCGGGGAGCTGTTTTTT.

The gene calls are TRBV11-3 and TRBJ2-7; possibly TRBD1 for D (6 bases). This CDR3 is 13 amino acids long. Trimming shortened V by 3 bases and J by 6 bases, and 12 bases separated the two germline ends. Germline V gene sequence: CDR1 SGHNT, CDR2 YENEEA. The CDR3 DNA is TGTGCCAGCAGCTTTAACCGGGACACCGAGCAGTACTTC. Amino acids: CASSFNRDTEQYF.

This clone was recorded a few times. The chain uses TRBV2 and TRBJ1-4; perhaps TRBD1 as D (5 bases). Trimming stripped 4 bases from V and 5 bases from J, with 11 bases between. Germline V gives CDR1 SNHLY, CDR2 FYNNEI. CDR3 size: 14 residues. CDR3 sequence: CASSVWGPNEKLFF. The DNA for the CDR3 is TGTGCCAGCAGTGTGTGGGGACCCAATGAAAAACTGTTTTTT.

J is TRBJ2-1 and V is TRBV7-6, with D unresolved. V lost 5 bases to trimming and J lost 0 bases, with 5 bases between them. This CDR3 is built from 13 residues. Germline V lookup: CDR1 SGHVS, CDR2 FNYEAQ. The CDR3 here is CASSPRSYNEQFF. CDR3 bases: TGTGCCAGCAGCCCCCGCTCCTACAATGAGCAGTTCTTC.

V is TRBV27 and J is TRBJ2-3, with D possibly being TRBD2 (5 bases). CDR1 is MNHEY, CDR2 SMNVEV, per germline (reference sequence). Deletions cut 6 bases from V and 4 bases from J, with 11 bases between. This CDR3 has 13 amino acids. The CDR3 loop reads CASSTRVSDTQYF. CDR3 sequence (DNA): TGTGCCAGCAGCACTAGGGTGTCAGATACGCAGTATTTT.

This chain uses TRBV9 with TRBJ2-2; 7 nucleotides line up with TRBD1. The V segment lost 4 bases and the J segment 2 bases; nucleotides outside the gene matches: 11. The CDR3 runs 17 residues. Per germline, CDR1 SGDLS and CDR2 YYNGEE. CDR3 residues: CASSLRPGGHNTGELFF. CDR3 sequence (DNA): TGTGCCAGCAGCCTACGCCCAGGGGGTCATAACACCGGGGAGCTGTTTTTT.

The rearrangement links TRBV4-1 to TRBJ2-1; 7 positions agree with TRBD2. Germline V gene lookup returns CDR1 MGHRA and CDR2 YSYEKL. V trimming: 5 bases; J trimming: 2 bases; junction bases outside the gene matches: 6. This CDR3 has 15 amino acids. CDR3 coding DNA: TGCGCCAGCAGCGCCTCTAGCGGCCCCTACAATGAGCAGTTCTTC. Protein sequence: CASSASSGPYNEQFF.

Note on this clone: Other DNA sequences in the same sample also yield this CDR3. The V call is TRBV7-8, the J call TRBJ2-3, with 10 bases matching TRBD2. The CDR3 has 15 amino acids. Trimming cost V 5 bases and J 3 bases; bases outside gene matches: 5. Germline assignment: CDR1 SGHVS and CDR2 FQNEAQ. Written as DNA, the CDR3 is TGTGCCAGCAGCCTCGGGACTAGCGATACAGATACGCAGTATTTT. It specifies CASSLGTSDTDTQYF.

This chain links TRBV11-2 with TRBJ2-1, with D perhaps given as TRBD1 or TRBD2 (5 bases each). Germline CDR1 SGHAT, CDR2 FQNNGV. The CDR3 extends over 16 amino acids. V dropped 5 bases and J dropped 4 bases, with 18 bases sitting between them. CDR3 in amino acids: CASSPPLGTAYNEQFF. The CDR3 DNA follows: TGTGCCAGCAGCCCCCCCCTGGGGACCGCATACAATGAGCAGTTCTTC.

The rearrangement joins TRBV11-2 to TRBJ2-1; 10 bases fit TRBD2. The junction had 14 bases not matched to a gene; V was cut back by 5 bases and J by 4 bases. Germline V gene lookup returns CDR1 SGHAT and CDR2 FQNNGV. The CDR3 runs 18 residues. The CDR3 bases are TGTGCCAGCAGCAGGCCGGGACTAGCGCCTCCGCGATACAATGAGCAGTTCTTC. It translates to CASSRPGLAPPRYNEQFF.

DNA for the CDR3: TGTGCCAGCGGGCCCCGGGACAGGGGGCCTGGGGCCAACGTCCTGACTTTC. Translating gives CASGPRDRGPGANVLTF. The J gene is TRBJ2-6, the V gene TRBV27, with 12 bases matching TRBD1. The germline V gene has CDR1 MNHEY and CDR2 SMNVEV (reference sequence). The CDR3 loop spans 17 amino acids. The V segment lost 8 bases and the J segment 2 bases; nucleotides outside the gene matches: 7.

The chain combines TRBV14 with TRBJ2-5, with 9 bases lining up with TRBD2. The J call may be wrong; the DNA end is better matched by TRBJ2-7. The germline V gene has CDR1 SGHDN and CDR2 FVKESK. The CDR3 consists of 15 residues. CDR3 DNA sequence: TGTGCCAGCAGCGAAGGACTAGCGCCCACCTACGAGCAGTACTTC. Amino acids: CASSEGLAPTYEQYF.

The genes are TRBV7-6 and TRBJ2-7; D may be TRBD2 (5 bases). The germline V and J ends were trimmed by 5 bases and 5 bases, with 13 bases remaining between them. Germline V gene sequence: CDR1 SGHVS, CDR2 FNYEAQ. The CDR3 consists of 13 residues. Here the CDR3 DNA reads TGTGCCAGCAGCCTCTGGGCGGAGGACGAGCAGTACTTC. Protein product: CASSLWAEDEQYF.

V gene TRBV27 combines with J gene TRBJ1-2; TRBD1 matches 10 bases. The CDR3 covers 15 residues. J was trimmed by 8 bases and V by 6 bases; bases with no gene match: 12. Germline V lookup: CDR1 MNHEY, CDR2 SMNVEV (reference sequence). The CDR3: CASSRFGQGVWGYTF. CDR3 bases: TGTGCCAGCAGCCGCTTCGGACAGGGGGTGTGGGGCTACACCTTC.

The V and J genes are TRBV7-8 and TRBJ2-7; D is possibly TRBD1 or TRBD2 (6 bases each). Trimming pared 1 base from V and 7 bases from J, leaving 17 bases between. From germline, CDR1 is SGHVS and CDR2 FQNEAQ. The CDR3 has 15 amino acids. The CDR3 DNA sequence: TGTGCCAGCAGCTTAGGCCAGGGCCAGGGGAGGGAGCAGTACTTC. As protein: CASSLGQGQGREQYF.

The rearrangement links TRBV29-1 to TRBJ2-7; no clear D gene. The V and J ends lost 3 bases and 5 bases respectively, with 11 bases between them. The CDR3 runs 12 residues. Germline values: CDR1 SQVTM, CDR2 ANQGSEA. This chain's CDR3 is CSVEGKVNEQYF. CDR3 bases: TGCAGCGTTGAGGGTAAAGTCAACGAGCAGTACTTC.

The chain is built from TRBV2 and TRBJ2-5; D unclear. The DNA end favors TRBJ2-7, so the J call may be wrong. The V gene's germline CDR1 is SNHLY and CDR2 FYNNEI. The CDR3 is 12 residues long. This CDR3 is CASSEHRYEQYF. CDR3 nucleotides: TGTGCCAGCAGTGAACACCGCTACGAGCAGTACTTC.

The chain recombines TRBV27 with TRBJ2-7; D gene unclear. The germline gives CDR1 MNHEY, CDR2 SMNVEV (reference sequence). The ends were cut back, 6 bases at V and 0 bases at J, with 3 bases in the middle. The CDR3 runs 11 residues. This CDR3 is CASRDSYEQYF. CDR3 coding DNA: TGTGCCAGCAGAGACTCCTACGAGCAGTACTTC.

This CDR3 is CSAGQTSNTEAFF. The DNA for the CDR3 is TGCAGCGCGGGACAGACCTCGAACACTGAAGCTTTCTTT. The chain links TRBV29-1 to TRBJ1-1, with 7 bases lining up with TRBD1. CDR3 length: 13 residues. With V trimmed by 7 bases and J by 1 base, 6 bases remained unmatched. Germline CDR1 and CDR2: SQVTM and ANQGSEA. Filled out from reference TRBV29-1 and TRBJ1-1, the complete variable domain reads SAVISQKPSRDICQRGTSLTIQCQVDSQVTMMFWYRQQPGQSLTLIATANQGSEATYESGFVIDKFPISRPNLTFSTLTVSNMSPEDSSIYLCSAGQTSNTEAFFGQGTRLTVV.

CDR3 region: CASSWEETQYF. The CDR3, as DNA: TGTGCCAGCAGCTGGGAAGAGACCCAGTACTTC. This chain uses TRBV7-6 with TRBJ2-5; D is ambiguous. The CDR3 length is 11 residues. Germline V CDR1 and CDR2: SGHVS, FNYEAQ. Trimming took off 4 bases at V and 3 bases at J, with 3 bases between the two ends.

V usage is TRBV7-8 and J usage is TRBJ2-1; 7 bases map to TRBD2. CDR1 SGHVS and CDR2 FQNEAQ come from the germline V gene. This CDR3 has 16 residues. The V segment lost 1 base and the J segment 0 bases; nucleotides outside the gene matches: 3. The CDR3 protein is CASSLVPGGSYNEQFF. CDR3 sequence (DNA): TGTGCCAGCAGCTTAGTTCCGGGAGGCTCCTACAATGAGCAGTTCTTC.

A few counts support this clone. The chain employs TRBV7-6 and TRBJ2-7; TRBD1 aligns across 7 bases. This CDR3 comprises 11 residues. J lost 6 bases, V lost 5 bases, and 1 base had no gene match. CDR1 and CDR2 (germline): SGHVS, FNYEAQ. CDR3 coding DNA: TGTGCCAGCAGCCCAGGGGGCGAGCAGTACTTC. Translation gives CASSPGGEQYF.

The rearrangement joins TRBV10-3 to TRBJ2-1; 9 nucleotides line up with TRBD1. The CDR3 spans 13 residues. V trimming: 9 bases; J trimming: 5 bases; junction bases outside the gene matches: 5. Germline V gives CDR1 ENHRY, CDR2 SYGVKD. In DNA, the CDR3 is TGTGCCATACAGGGGGCGTTCCACAATGAGCAGTTCTTC. It specifies CAIQGAFHNEQFF.

This clone was detected only once. The CDR3 sequence is CASSVEDTTYSPLHF. Written as DNA, the CDR3 is TGTGCCAGCAGCGTAGAAGACACCACCTATTCACCCCTCCACTTT. This sequence joins TRBV9 and TRBJ1-6; D remains ambiguous. Trimming left V 0 bases short and J 8 bases short, with 12 bases between. There are 15 residues in the CDR3. Germline V lookup: CDR1 SGDLS, CDR2 YYNGEE.

This rearrangement joins TRBV30 to TRBJ2-7, with D maybe TRBD1 (5 bases). V shed 1 base and J shed 0 bases, with 16 bases lying between them. The germline V gene encodes CDR1 GTSNPN and CDR2 SVGIG (reference sequence). CDR3 size: 16 residues. CDR3 coding DNA: TGTGCCTGGAGTGACGACTGGACACGGAACTCCTACGAGCAGTACTTC. Residues: CAWSDDWTRNSYEQYF.